These 12 T cell receptor beta chains share one sample of origin, sequenced in a study of blood T cell repertoires in COVID-19. Using immunoSEQ multiplex PCR, the repertoire was profiled, and TCRdb retains in-frame clones only, with some absent. The table records fewer than 85,000 clones, roughly four fifths of them present only once. Sequencing input: peripheral blood. These receptors came from a human donor in a cohort sampled during active COVID-19.

The chain combines TRBV28 with TRBJ1-4, with 10 bases that match TRBD1. The CDR3 spans 15 residues. Germline CDR1 is MDHEN and CDR2 is SYDVKM. The J segment lost 7 bases and the V segment lost 6 bases, leaving 8 bases of the junction unmatched. The CDR3 coding sequence is TGTGCCAGCAGGCGCGGGACAGGGGACCGTGAAAAACTGTTTTTT. The encoded protein is CASRRGTGDREKLFF.

This rearrangement joins TRBV7-3 to TRBJ2-1, with 8 bases identical to TRBD2. V lost 4 bases, J lost 6 bases, and 2 bases stayed unmatched. This CDR3 region has 13 residues. Germline V gene data show CDR1 as SGHTA and CDR2 as FQGTGA. CDR3 nucleotides: TGTGCCAGCAGCTCCGGACTAGCCAATGAGCAGTTCTTC. Translating gives CASSSGLANEQFF.

The J gene is TRBJ2-7, the V gene TRBV5-1; 8 bases map to TRBD1. The CDR3 is 14 residues long. V was pared by 3 bases and J by 5 bases, with 7 bases of the junction left unmatched. The germline gives CDR1 SGHRS, CDR2 YFSETQ. The CDR3: CASSYDRGTDEQYF. The CDR3 nucleotides read TGCGCCAGCAGCTACGACAGGGGTACCGACGAGCAGTACTTC.

The chain combines TRBV19 with TRBJ2-2; a weak D match, TRBD2 (6 bases). V was trimmed by 5 bases and J by 4 bases, leaving 11 bases between them. The CDR3 loop spans 14 amino acids. Germline V gene lookup returns CDR1 LNHDA and CDR2 SQIVND (reference sequence). CDR3: CASSRGLITGELFF. DNA of the CDR3: TGTGCCAGTAGTCGGGGGTTAATCACCGGGGAGCTGTTTTTT. Using reference TRBV19 and TRBJ2-2 for the parts outside the CDR3, the full variable domain is DGGITQSPKYLFRKEGQNVTLSCEQNLNHDAMYWYRQDPGQGLRLIYYSQIVNDFQKGDIAEGYSVSREKKESFPLTVTSAQKNPTAFYLCASSRGLITGELFFGEGSRLTVL.

The chain has TRBV6-5 and TRBJ2-1; D is perhaps TRBD1 (5 bases). CDR1 is MNHEY, CDR2 SVGAGI, per germline. The CDR3 covers 15 residues. V was pared by 4 bases and J by 3 bases, with 13 bases between. The CDR3 DNA sequence: TGTGCCAGCAGTTGGGGCGGTTCAAACTACAATGAGCAGTTCTTC. It encodes CASSWGGSNYNEQFF.

V gene TRBV24-1 combines with J gene TRBJ2-6; TRBD1 is a possible D gene (6 bases). The length of the CDR3 is 18 residues. Trimming took off 1 base at V and 0 bases at J, with 12 bases between the two ends. From germline, CDR1 is KGHDR and CDR2 SFDVKD. CDR3: CATSDFRQGISGANVLTF. CDR3 sequence (DNA): TGTGCCACCAGTGATTTCCGGCAGGGGATCTCTGGGGCCAACGTCCTGACTTTC.

V is TRBV13 and J is TRBJ2-7, with TRBD2 matching over 10 bases. The germline V gene has CDR1 PRHDT and CDR2 FYEKMQ (reference sequence). The ends lost 5 bases at V and 3 bases at J; junction bases unmatched: 10. The CDR3 loop spans 16 amino acids. The CDR3 DNA reads as TGTGCCAGCAGCCCATCGTTAGCGGGAGGATTCTACGAGCAGTACTTC. Its translation: CASSPSLAGGFYEQYF.

The chain joins TRBV5-5 to TRBJ2-5; D uncertain. The CDR3 loop spans 12 amino acids. Trimming stripped 6 bases from V and 0 bases from J, with 6 bases between. CDR1 and CDR2 from the germline V gene are SGHKS and YYEKEE (reference sequence). CDR3 sequence reads: CASIGYQETQYF. The CDR3 nucleotides read TGTGCCAGCATCGGGTACCAAGAGACCCAGTACTTC.

V is TRBV20-1 and J is TRBJ2-7, with TRBD1 identical over 9 bases. Trimming cost V 3 bases and J 4 bases; bases outside gene matches: 7. Germline CDR1 reads DFQATT; CDR2 reads SNEGSKA (reference sequence). CDR3 length: 14 residues. The DNA of the CDR3 is TGCAGTGCTAGTTGGGGACAGGGTGCGTACGAGCAGTACTTC. It translates to CSASWGQGAYEQYF.

The V call is TRBV5-1, the J call TRBJ2-3, with a tentative D call TRBD2 (6 bases). This CDR3 spans 16 amino acids. Trimming took off 3 bases at V and 5 bases at J, with 19 bases between the two ends. In germline, CDR1 is SGHRS, CDR2 YFSETQ. The CDR3 is CASSWGDGLVKDTQYF. The CDR3 nucleotides are TGCGCCAGCAGCTGGGGGGACGGTCTAGTTAAAGATACGCAGTATTTT.

The chain employs TRBV2 and TRBJ2-3; unclear D gene. The germline CDR1 and CDR2 sequences are SNHLY and FYNNEI. CDR3 length: 12 amino acids. Trimming took 2 bases from V and 5 from J, leaving 5 bases between them. The CDR3 loop is CASSESVDTQYF. The CDR3 DNA follows: TGTGCCAGCAGTGAATCAGTAGATACGCAGTATTTT.

The sample holds one count of this clone. The chain couples TRBV7-2 to TRBJ1-5; D perhaps matches TRBD1 (5 bases). Trimming stripped 5 bases from V and 2 bases from J, with 10 bases between. Germline CDR1 SGHTA, CDR2 FQGNSA. The CDR3 extends over 14 amino acids. CDR3 in amino acids: CASSNRGGNQPQHF. In DNA form, the CDR3 reads TGTGCCAGCAGCAACCGGGGGGGCAATCAGCCCCAGCATTTT.